This entry lists 17 T cell receptor beta chains sequenced from one sample in a study of sequential checkpoint blockade in melanoma. Only in-frame clones appear in the TCRdb table, and some are missing; sequencing was by immunoSEQ multiplex PCR. The repertoire holds around 11,000 clones, approximately 82% seen once, with 9.5% to 13% in the top ten. Specified treatment: randomized to nivolumab then ipilimumab (arm A) or the reverse (arm B). Sequenced material: CD8+ T cells sorted from blood (inferred from file names), taken from a patient given nivolumab and ipilimumab in sequence. Source of these receptors: a human donor with melanoma.

This chain links TRBV27 with TRBJ2-5; 8 bases agree with TRBD2. The end of the DNA fits TRBJ2-7 better, so the J call may be wrong. The CDR3 length is 14 residues. Per the germline V gene, CDR1 is MNHEY and CDR2 is SMNVEV (reference sequence). This CDR3 reads CASSLTAGAYEQYF. CDR3 coding DNA: TGTGCCAGCAGTTTAACAGCGGGAGCCTACGAGCAGTACTTC.

The chain combines TRBV6-4 with TRBJ2-1; tentative D call: TRBD2 (6 bases). This CDR3 has 16 amino acids. V was shortened by 0 bases and J by 8 bases, with 17 bases between the two germline ends. Germline V gives CDR1 MRHNA, CDR2 SNTAGT. Written as DNA, the CDR3 is TGTGCCAGCAGTGACTCCGCGGGGTCCTACGTGTATGAGCAGTTCTTC. It encodes CASSDSAGSYVYEQFF.

This chain links TRBV27 with TRBJ1-6; tentative D call: TRBD1 (5 bases). Trimming stripped 2 bases from V and 10 bases from J, with 6 bases between. Germline V gene lookup returns CDR1 MNHEY and CDR2 SMNVEV (reference sequence). The CDR3 loop spans 12 amino acids. Here the CDR3 DNA reads TGTGCCAGCAGTTTAAGGGGATCACCCCTCCACTTT. This encodes CASSLRGSPLHF.

In its sample, this clone was seen a few times. Here the CDR3 DNA reads TGTGCCAGTAGTATAAGGGGGACGGGCGAGCAGTACTTC. Its protein product is CASSIRGTGEQYF. This chain connects TRBV19 to TRBJ2-7, with a possible D match to TRBD1 (6 bases). CDR3 length: 13 amino acids. Germline lookup yields CDR1 LNHDA and CDR2 SQIVND (reference sequence). The germline V and J ends were trimmed by 2 bases and 6 bases, with 11 bases remaining between them.

This clone appeared a few times. The chain carries TRBV6-1 and TRBJ2-3; 7 nucleotides line up with TRBD1. This CDR3 spans 15 amino acids. Germline CDR1 reads MNHNS; CDR2 reads SASEGT. V was clipped by 8 bases and J by 0 bases; unmatched bases: 8. CDR3 sequence (DNA): TGTGCCAGCTACTTGACAGGGTTAAGCACAGATACGCAGTATTTT. Its translation is CASYLTGLSTDTQYF.

This chain links TRBV27 with TRBJ2-1; maybe TRBD2 (5 bases). The CDR3 length is 16 residues. Germline CDR1 reads MNHEY; CDR2 reads SMNVEV (reference sequence). With 10 bases removed from V and 5 bases from J, the gap between germline ends came to 24 bases. The CDR3 DNA reads TGTGCCACTACCCCGGGGATCACCCCGCTGAACAATGAGCAGTTCTTC. It is translated as CATTPGITPLNNEQFF.

This rearrangement joins TRBV19 to TRBJ1-2, with D possibly matching TRBD1 (5 bases). The germline V and J ends were trimmed by 7 bases and 2 bases, with 11 bases remaining between them. The germline V gene encodes CDR1 LNHDA and CDR2 SQIVND (reference sequence). This CDR3 has 13 amino acids. This CDR3 reads CASIHRQNYGYTF. In DNA, the CDR3 is TGTGCCAGTATTCACAGGCAAAACTATGGCTACACCTTC.

This clone was detected a few times. V is TRBV4-1 and J is TRBJ2-3; D perhaps matches TRBD1 (7 bases). Trimming removed 1 base at V and 7 bases at J, with 12 bases between. CDR1 is MGHRA, CDR2 YSYEKL, per germline. CDR3 length equals 14 residues. CDR3 sequence: CASSQGQGGHTQYF. The CDR3 DNA reads as TGCGCCAGCAGCCAAGGGCAGGGGGGCCATACGCAGTATTTT.

This clone appeared a few times. This rearrangement joins TRBV28 to TRBJ1-3; 8 bases are a match to TRBD1. The V and J ends lost 10 bases and 1 base, in that order; junction bases with no gene match: 9. Germline CDR1 and CDR2: MDHEN and SYDVKM. This CDR3 contains 15 residues. The CDR3 bases are TGTGCCACCCGGACAGGGAAAGTATCTGGAAACACCATATATTTT. As protein: CATRTGKVSGNTIYF.

The CDR3 DNA sequence: TGTGCCAGCAGGGGACTAGCACCCAATGAGCAGTTCTTC. Translation: CASRGLAPNEQFF. The V call is TRBV27, the J call TRBJ2-1; the match to TRBD2 covers 9 bases. V was pared by 6 bases and J by 6 bases, with 3 bases of the junction left unmatched. CDR1 and CDR2 from the germline V gene are MNHEY and SMNVEV (reference sequence). The CDR3 is made up of 13 amino acids.

The chain uses TRBV5-5 and TRBJ2-5; tentative D call: TRBD1 (5 bases). Trimming took off 4 bases at V and 11 bases at J, with 30 bases between the two ends. Looked up from germline, CDR1 is SGHKS and CDR2 is YYEKEE (reference sequence). The CDR3 totals 17 residues. The CDR3 DNA reads as TGTGCCAGCAGCACAAGCTGGGGCAGGGTTGATCTAAATGGGCAGTACTTC. Translation gives CASSTSWGRVDLNGQYF.

The chain joins TRBV29-1 to TRBJ2-7; perhaps TRBD2 as D (6 bases). This CDR3 contains 13 residues. Trimming stripped 7 bases from V and 0 bases from J, with 13 bases between. Germline CDR1 SQVTM, CDR2 ANQGSEA. CDR3 loop: CSAGRTDSYEQYF. DNA of the CDR3: TGCAGCGCAGGGAGGACTGACTCCTACGAGCAGTACTTC.

This chain uses TRBV9 with TRBJ2-3; D may be TRBD2 (6 bases). Germline lookup yields CDR1 SGDLS and CDR2 YYNGEE. This CDR3 contains 16 residues. With 4 bases removed from V and 1 base from J, the gap between germline ends came to 16 bases. Here the CDR3 DNA reads TGTGCCAGCAGCCTCGGAGTCAGGGAGGGCACAGATACGCAGTATTTT. Translated: CASSLGVREGTDTQYF.

The chain links TRBV7-8 to TRBJ2-5; 9 bases line up with TRBD2. The J call may be mistaken, given a closer DNA end match to TRBJ2-7. Per the germline V gene, CDR1 is SGHVS and CDR2 is FQNEAQ. The CDR3 is 16 residues long. CDR3 region: CASSFITSGLSYEQYF. The CDR3 DNA reads as TGTGCCAGCAGCTTCATCACTAGCGGGCTCTCCTACGAGCAGTACTTC.

V usage is TRBV7-9 and J usage is TRBJ2-1, with 8 bases matching TRBD1. There are 13 residues in the CDR3. V trimming: 5 bases; J trimming: 8 bases; junction bases outside the gene matches: 5. Germline V gene sequence: CDR1 SEHNR, CDR2 FQNEAQ (reference sequence). CDR3 sequence reads: CASSIIQGDEQFF. The CDR3 DNA reads TGTGCCAGCAGCATTATACAGGGGGATGAGCAGTTCTTC.

This chain joins TRBV5-1 and TRBJ2-2; D remains unclear. The CDR3 consists of 16 residues. Trimming stripped 0 bases from V and 4 bases from J, with 13 bases between. In germline, CDR1 is SGHRS, CDR2 YFSETQ. This CDR3 is CASSLGDHPGTGELFF. The CDR3 nucleotides read TGCGCCAGCAGCTTGGGTGATCACCCGGGCACCGGGGAGCTGTTTTTT.

The V gene is TRBV6-5, the J gene TRBJ2-1, with TRBD1 identical over 9 bases. CDR3 length: 15 amino acids. With 6 bases clipped from V and 1 base from J, the junction kept 4 bases outside the gene matches. From germline, CDR1 is MNHEY and CDR2 SVGAGI. The CDR3 region has the DNA TGTGCCAGCAGAGACAGGGGGGGTTCCTACAATGAGCAGTTCTTC. Encoded protein: CASRDRGGSYNEQFF.